The next 11 T cell receptor beta chains were all read from a single sample in a study of identical twins. TCRdb re-analysed the 5' RACE reads in MiXCR, keeping a single row per CDR3 protein. The sample consists of around 1.7 million distinct CDR3 sequences, under 35% of them appearing once. What was sequenced was cord blood. These receptors came from a newborn girl in good health.

The chain has TRBV20-1 and TRBJ2-1; TRBD2 aligns across 8 bases. J lost 0 bases, V lost 2 bases, and 3 bases had no gene match. From germline, CDR1 is DFQATT and CDR2 SNEGSKA (reference sequence). CDR3 length equals 15 residues. The CDR3 loop reads CSARSGSASYNEQFF. DNA of the CDR3: TGCAGTGCTAGAAGCGGGAGTGCCTCCTACAATGAGCAGTTCTTC.

This chain joins TRBV7-9 and TRBJ1-2, with 7 bases identical to TRBD1. The CDR3 totals 14 residues. The junction had 11 bases not matched to a gene; V was cut back by 5 bases and J by 8 bases. Germline lookup yields CDR1 SEHNR and CDR2 FQNEAQ (reference sequence). The CDR3 here is CASSPEDREGGYTF. CDR3 nucleotide sequence: TGTGCCAGCAGCCCCGAAGACAGGGAAGGAGGCTACACCTTC.

This clonotype was detected only a few times. This chain connects TRBV7-9 to TRBJ1-2; 10 nucleotides line up with TRBD1. The V gene's germline CDR1 is SEHNR and CDR2 FQNEAQ (reference sequence). V was clipped by 4 bases and J by 7 bases; unmatched bases: 6. This CDR3 region has 14 residues. CDR3 protein: CASSSRQGAGGYTF. Written as DNA, the CDR3 is TGTGCCAGCAGCTCAAGACAGGGGGCTGGTGGCTACACCTTC.

V and J are TRBV7-2 and TRBJ2-1; 10 nucleotides agree with TRBD2. This CDR3 has 16 amino acids. After removal of 1 base from V and 9 bases from J, the junction contained 9 bases not matched to a gene. From germline, CDR1 is SGHTA and CDR2 FQGNSA. The CDR3 protein is CASSLVPLAGDGEQFF. The CDR3 region has the DNA TGTGCCAGCAGCTTAGTCCCCCTAGCGGGGGATGGTGAGCAGTTCTTC.

The J gene is TRBJ2-4, the V gene TRBV27; a weak D match, TRBD1 (6 bases). The end of the DNA aligns better with TRBJ2-7, so the J call may be wrong. Germline V gene lookup returns CDR1 MNHEY and CDR2 SMNVEV (reference sequence). This CDR3 is built from 15 residues. The CDR3 DNA sequence: TGTGCCAGCAGTTTCCACGACAAAGGGGGCTACGAGCAGTACTTC. As protein: CASSFHDKGGYEQYF.

Only a few counts were recorded for this clonotype. Mismatch with germline at one junction end may stem from a read error. The DNA for the CDR3 is TGTGCCACCGCTCTAAGGGGCACTGAATCTTTCTTT. It specifies CATALRGTESFF. This sequence joins TRBV3-1 and TRBJ1-1, with D perhaps TRBD1 (5 bases). There are 12 residues in the CDR3. The germline V gene encodes CDR1 LGHDT and CDR2 YNNKEL (reference sequence).

At least ten counts were recorded for this clonotype. V usage is TRBV6-6 and J usage is TRBJ2-7; weak D call: TRBD1 (6 bases). Germline loops: CDR1 MNHNY, CDR2 SVGAGI (reference sequence). V was pared by 6 bases and J by 2 bases, with 11 bases between. The CDR3 runs 13 residues. In nucleotides, the CDR3 is TGTGCCAGCAGCCAAAGGGGGACCTACGAGCAGTACTTC. Residues: CASSQRGTYEQYF.

The chain links TRBV12-3 or TRBV12-4 to TRBJ2-1; D gene uncertain. CDR3 length: 13 amino acids. V lost 5 bases to trimming and J lost 12 bases, with 17 bases between them. The CDR3 sequence: CASSPRLISGQFF. The CDR3 DNA reads TGTGCCAGCAGTCCCCGTCTGATCTCCGGGCAGTTCTTC.

This clonotype turned up a few times. This chain connects TRBV13 to TRBJ2-1; TRBD1 aligns across 7 bases. The CDR3 spans 14 residues. The V and J ends lost 6 bases and 1 base, in that order; junction bases with no gene match: 3. Germline values: CDR1 PRHDT, CDR2 FYEKMQ (reference sequence). CDR3 region: CASRLQGSYNEQFF. In DNA form, the CDR3 reads TGTGCCAGCAGATTACAGGGGTCCTACAATGAGCAGTTCTTC. The whole variable domain, remainder taken from reference TRBV13 and TRBJ2-1, is AAGVIQSPRHLIKEKRETATLKCYPIPRHDTVYWYQQGPGQDPQFLISFYEKMQSDKGSIPDRFSAQQFSDYHSELNMSSLELGDSALYFCASRLQGSYNEQFFGPGTRLTVL.

This clonotype has just a few counts. V is TRBV27 and J is TRBJ2-3; D unclear. Deletions cut 10 bases from V and 5 bases from J, with 10 bases between. CDR1 and CDR2 from the germline V gene are MNHEY and SMNVEV (reference sequence). The CDR3 length is 11 residues. The chain's CDR3 is CATRIGDTQYF. The CDR3 DNA is TGTGCCACCCGTATCGGAGATACGCAGTATTTT.

This clonotype turned up a few times. The chain recombines TRBV5-6 with TRBJ1-2, with 7 bases identical to TRBD1. The CDR3 contains 17 residues. The ends lost 0 bases at V and 4 bases at J; junction bases unmatched: 12. Germline V lookup: CDR1 SGHDT, CDR2 YYEEEE. The DNA for the CDR3 is TGTGCCAGCAGCTTGGGACCCCGCGGACAGGCGATCTATGGCTACACCTTC. Translation gives CASSLGPRGQAIYGYTF.